This is a list of T cell receptor beta chains from one sample in a study of blood T cell repertoires in COVID-19. This table comes from immunoSEQ multiplex PCR, and its TCRdb copy is limited to in-frame clones, with some not included. The table lists a few hundred thousand clones, 87% of them singletons. Sequenced input: PBMCs or T cells enriched from blood (not recorded which). The receptors come from a woman between 25 and 40 years old who had recovered from COVID-19. CDR3s include the opening cysteine and the closing phenylalanine or tryptophan. The order of the fields is V gene, J gene, CDR3 protein.

v_gene: TRBV6-5; j_gene: TRBJ2-7; CDR3aa: CASSLTSGSSYEQYF
v_gene: TRBV6-5; j_gene: TRBJ1-3; CDR3aa: CASREEMGNTIYF
v_gene: TRBV10-3; j_gene: TRBJ1-5; CDR3aa: CAISERGQGGQPQHF
v_gene: TRBV18; j_gene: TRBJ1-3; CDR3aa: CASSPLNPTGTAHSGNTIYF
v_gene: TRBV4-1; j_gene: TRBJ1-2; CDR3aa: CASSQDRLSYTF
v_gene: TRBV25-1; j_gene: TRBJ1-1; CDR3aa: CASRTGGITEAFF
v_gene: TRBV28; j_gene: TRBJ1-3; CDR3aa: CASAGLSGNTIYF
v_gene: TRBV30; j_gene: TRBJ2-5; CDR3aa: CAWSHPSGGALGQYF
v_gene: TRBV25-1; j_gene: TRBJ2-2; CDR3aa: CASSALAVGELFF
v_gene: TRBV28; j_gene: TRBJ2-5; CDR3aa: CASSRGGQETQYF
v_gene: TRBV27; j_gene: TRBJ2-1; CDR3aa: CASRIRGAGSYNEQFF
v_gene: TRBV12-3/TRBV12-4; j_gene: TRBJ1-5; CDR3aa: CASSLSSNQPQHF
v_gene: TRBV7-9; j_gene: TRBJ1-2; CDR3aa: CASSPEGGVDYGYTF
v_gene: TRBV5-1; j_gene: TRBJ1-5; CDR3aa: CASSYTGGSNQPQHF
v_gene: TRBV9; j_gene: TRBJ2-1; CDR3aa: CASSVGQAGREQFF
v_gene: TRBV19; j_gene: TRBJ1-1; CDR3aa: CASSIREMNTEAFF
v_gene: TRBV6-5; j_gene: TRBJ1-3; CDR3aa: CASSYLGTAGNTIYF
v_gene: TRBV6-5; j_gene: TRBJ2-6; CDR3aa: CASWRGHGANVLTF
v_gene: TRBV5-4; j_gene: TRBJ2-3; CDR3aa: CASSLLGGGSTDTQYF
v_gene: TRBV6-5; j_gene: TRBJ1-6; CDR3aa: CASSYSGFGSPLHF
v_gene: TRBV7-9; j_gene: TRBJ1-5; CDR3aa: CASSGETGQPQHF
v_gene: TRBV10-3; j_gene: TRBJ2-7; CDR3aa: CAISAGTSGEYDEQYF
v_gene: TRBV7-9; j_gene: TRBJ1-2; CDR3aa: CASSDADSSNYGYTF
v_gene: TRBV7-2; j_gene: TRBJ2-3; CDR3aa: CASSPPPGGGRADTQYF
v_gene: TRBV9; j_gene: TRBJ1-2; CDR3aa: CASSVDGTGDYGYTF
v_gene: TRBV28; j_gene: TRBJ1-5; CDR3aa: CASSSGQSNQPQHF
v_gene: TRBV7-8; j_gene: TRBJ1-2; CDR3aa: CASSRLDQGAGYGYTF
v_gene: TRBV7-2; j_gene: TRBJ2-1; CDR3aa: CASSSAGGGYNEQFF
v_gene: TRBV7-9; j_gene: TRBJ1-3; CDR3aa: CASSSGQGRGNTIYF
v_gene: TRBV6-6; j_gene: TRBJ1-2; CDR3aa: CASTGGARGYTF
v_gene: TRBV20-1; j_gene: TRBJ2-7; CDR3aa: CSASTYNSYEQYF
v_gene: TRBV29-1; j_gene: TRBJ1-5; CDR3aa: CSVGTGGNQPQHF
v_gene: TRBV7-9; j_gene: TRBJ1-3; CDR3aa: CASSLLNTIYF
v_gene: TRBV27; j_gene: TRBJ2-1; CDR3aa: CAIRSGTGPYNEQFF
v_gene: TRBV28; j_gene: TRBJ1-3; CDR3aa: CASSLSDRGSGNTIYF
v_gene: TRBV7-9; j_gene: TRBJ2-2; CDR3aa: CASSLAGRGTNTGELFF
v_gene: TRBV12-5; j_gene: TRBJ2-1; CDR3aa: CASGLGGQALSYNEQFF
v_gene: TRBV7-6; j_gene: TRBJ2-4; CDR3aa: CASSPGPNEGQDIQYF
v_gene: TRBV29-1; j_gene: TRBJ2-1; CDR3aa: CSVEKALGGYEQFF
v_gene: TRBV30; j_gene: TRBJ2-3; CDR3aa: CAWSVWAGGADTQYF
v_gene: TRBV14; j_gene: TRBJ2-7; CDR3aa: CASSPNVGGFGEQYF
v_gene: TRBV7-9; j_gene: TRBJ1-4; CDR3aa: CASSSNRWEKLFF
v_gene: TRBV28; j_gene: TRBJ1-5; CDR3aa: CAILGTGNQPQHF
v_gene: TRBV27; j_gene: TRBJ1-4; CDR3aa: CASGGVATNEKLFF
v_gene: TRBV19; j_gene: TRBJ2-1; CDR3aa: CASSILAGGRIEQFF
v_gene: TRBV6-5; j_gene: TRBJ1-5; CDR3aa: CASSNKGTGDQPQHF
v_gene: TRBV19; j_gene: TRBJ2-1; CDR3aa: CASSMTSGAYNEQFF
v_gene: TRBV18; j_gene: TRBJ2-5; CDR3aa: CASSDYTGGAETQYF
v_gene: TRBV5-1; j_gene: TRBJ2-3; CDR3aa: CASSLERSSGDTQYF
v_gene: TRBV5-1; j_gene: TRBJ1-1; CDR3aa: CASSGEGPGNTEAFF
v_gene: TRBV19; j_gene: TRBJ2-1; CDR3aa: CASSSPGTSGGLDEQFF
v_gene: TRBV2; j_gene: TRBJ2-3; CDR3aa: CANAPGQLTDTQYF
v_gene: TRBV6-4; j_gene: TRBJ2-5; CDR3aa: CASSWDSKETQYF